This T cell receptor beta chain was identified during a study of regulatory and conventional T cells in RAG deficiency (dated by TCRdb to 2016 to 2017). Broadly, across the study: To compare the diversity and composition of the repertoires of Treg, conventional CD4+ and CD8+ T cells between RAG-deficient patients and healthy controls, the study applied high-throughput TCR beta sequencing. Paper-wide results and their limitations: All patient T-cell subsets had shorter CDR3 lengths; Omenn syndrome patients showed >75% Treg-Tconv repertoire overlap at nucleotide and amino acid level. Some T-cell subset analyses were not performed for some subjects. Rather than being bona fide Treg cells, the sorted CD25-high CD127-low cells in Omenn syndrome patients may represent peripherally activated cells. Compared with control T-cell subpopulations, the RAG-deficient patients had markedly lower Shannon entropy and higher Simpson indices. Unique TCR beta sequences from Treg cells were approximately 100-fold fewer in Omenn syndrome and CID/AS patients than controls, versus around 9.6-fold for other subsets.

Before genomic DNA extraction, conventional CD4+ T cells were isolated from blood as CD25-low CD127-high cells. Several healthy control donors served as the comparison group for repertoire analyses. Library construction relied on the immunoSEQ multiplex PCR assay. Genomic DNA from the sorted T-cell subsets was used to amplify and sequence rearranged TCR beta chain products. In the original analysis: Shannon entropy and Simpson indices were used to quantify the repertoire diversity of productive TCR beta rearrangements. Clonal expansion was assessed using the summed frequency of the 100 most abundant productive TCR beta clonotypes among total reads. The TRB repertoires were evaluated with a self-reactivity index based on amino acid usage at CDR3beta positions 6 and 7. Two-way ANOVA was used for repertoire analyses, while Student t or Mann-Whitney tests were used for flow cytometric analyses. TCRdb took this table from immuneACCESS and kept in-frame rearrangements with V and J called. Such tables lack part of the clones; where checked against another copy, unresolved V genes explain under half of the gap, and the rest is unexplained. V, J and clone size are those of that table, while D and trimming were read from the DNA. Present in this sample are tens of thousands of clones, approximately 96% of which were seen just once. The ten largest make up about 0.35% of the sample.

A word on this clone: No antigen is known for it. Per-nucleotide qualities are absent, and no much larger clonotype sits a single base away.

CDR3 length: 18 amino acids, cysteine to phenylalanine. Only the CDR3 part of the read is kept: 54 bases, read in frame from the first base. These data also formed part of another study, on regulatory T cells. Looking at the second paper: For the multiplex PCR, 52 forward TRBV primers and 13 reverse TRBJ primers were used, and amplification bias was corrected with both assay-based and computational methods. Restricted unique TRB V-J pairs and skewed V and J gene usage were observed in patient repertoires, most markedly in regulatory T cells. The study compared T-cell receptor beta repertoires of sorted regulatory, conventional CD4+ and CD8+ T cells in CD3G-deficient patients with those in healthy controls. Ficoll density separation was used to isolate peripheral blood mononuclear cells. Within the immunoSEQ assay, multiplex PCR amplified rearranged TRB loci from genomic DNA. TRB amplicons were sequenced on an Illumina HiSeq platform. Raw sequences were error-filtered and aligned to reference gene sequences by custom algorithms and were subsequently analyzed with the immunoSEQ online tools. Frequencies of productive and nonproductive TRB rearrangements were assessed among unique sequences as well as among total sequences. Group comparisons used t tests, Mann-Whitney tests or two-way ANOVA run in Prism software.

The TCR originated in a human donor in good health. Material for sequencing was CD25- CD4+ T cells sorted from blood. The receptor chain draws on TRBV12-2 and TRBJ2-2; the table's D gene call, TRBD2, was not cross checked with the DNA. TRBV12-2 is recorded as a pseudogene. The nucleotide sequence reads as follows: TGTGCAAGTCGCTCAAAAATAGCGGGGGTCGCGAACACCGGGGAGCTGTTTTTT. This sequence encodes CASRSKIAGVANTGELFF.